This T cell receptor (beta chain) emerged from a study of OX40 agonist ivuxolimab in advanced cancers. In the study overall: Patients were dosed with the agonistic anti-OX40 (CD134) antibody ivuxolimab.

Study-wide points: Doses of 0.1 to 3.0 mg/kg were accompanied by clonal expansion of CD4+ and CD8+ blood T cells by week 6.

Sequencing was performed with immunoSEQ multiplex PCR; in TCRdb, only in-frame clones are kept and a portion is missing. This table has approximately 44,000 clones, approximately 86% appearing once. Germline trimming cut 6 bases from V and 9 bases from J; bases unmatched to any gene: 13. CDR3 size: 16 residues. Looked up from germline, CDR1 is SQVTM and CDR2 is ANQGSEA. Patients with autoimmune history or systemic immunosuppression were excluded. About this clone itself: Its specificity is unknown.

The input for sequencing was CD4+ or CD8+ T cells sorted from blood, taken in a trial of the OX40 agonist ivuxolimab. This chain connects TRBV29-1 to TRBJ2-1; 14 bases agree with TRBD2. The TCR was taken from an adult with an advanced solid tumor such as melanoma, head and neck, liver or kidney cancer. DNA of the CDR3: TGCAGCGTAGAAATATTGACTAGCGGGAGGGCTGGTGAGCAGTTCTTC. Its protein is CSVEILTSGRAGEQFF.